This TCR beta chain derives from a study of shared clonotypes between healthy human individuals. Regarding the study as a whole: Non-shared clonotypes displayed generation probabilities falling below those of clonotypes present in all four donors. Some naive CD4 clonotypes, roughly 4.5%, turned up in common across a handful of donors. Genetic and exposure-history diversity was limited by the small donor number.

As concerns this clone: Its antigen remains unknown.

Running of the assay took place at deep level. Sequencing used immunoSEQ multiplex PCR; TCRdb keeps in-frame clones, though not all of them. This sample has over a million clones, with 95% to 97% found just once. The CDR3 spans 14 residues. V shed 4 bases and J 5 bases; nucleotides not matched to a gene: 8. In germline, CDR1 is SGHRS, CDR2 YFSETQ. The specimen was naive CD4+ T cells sorted from blood. Subset given: CD45RA+ positively selected. The chain joins TRBV5-1 to TRBJ2-7; 8 bases fit TRBD2. This receptor was taken from a young man in good health. CDR3 amino acids: CASSVSGSANEQYF. As DNA, the CDR3 is TGCGCCAGCAGCGTAAGCGGGAGTGCCAACGAGCAGTACTTC.